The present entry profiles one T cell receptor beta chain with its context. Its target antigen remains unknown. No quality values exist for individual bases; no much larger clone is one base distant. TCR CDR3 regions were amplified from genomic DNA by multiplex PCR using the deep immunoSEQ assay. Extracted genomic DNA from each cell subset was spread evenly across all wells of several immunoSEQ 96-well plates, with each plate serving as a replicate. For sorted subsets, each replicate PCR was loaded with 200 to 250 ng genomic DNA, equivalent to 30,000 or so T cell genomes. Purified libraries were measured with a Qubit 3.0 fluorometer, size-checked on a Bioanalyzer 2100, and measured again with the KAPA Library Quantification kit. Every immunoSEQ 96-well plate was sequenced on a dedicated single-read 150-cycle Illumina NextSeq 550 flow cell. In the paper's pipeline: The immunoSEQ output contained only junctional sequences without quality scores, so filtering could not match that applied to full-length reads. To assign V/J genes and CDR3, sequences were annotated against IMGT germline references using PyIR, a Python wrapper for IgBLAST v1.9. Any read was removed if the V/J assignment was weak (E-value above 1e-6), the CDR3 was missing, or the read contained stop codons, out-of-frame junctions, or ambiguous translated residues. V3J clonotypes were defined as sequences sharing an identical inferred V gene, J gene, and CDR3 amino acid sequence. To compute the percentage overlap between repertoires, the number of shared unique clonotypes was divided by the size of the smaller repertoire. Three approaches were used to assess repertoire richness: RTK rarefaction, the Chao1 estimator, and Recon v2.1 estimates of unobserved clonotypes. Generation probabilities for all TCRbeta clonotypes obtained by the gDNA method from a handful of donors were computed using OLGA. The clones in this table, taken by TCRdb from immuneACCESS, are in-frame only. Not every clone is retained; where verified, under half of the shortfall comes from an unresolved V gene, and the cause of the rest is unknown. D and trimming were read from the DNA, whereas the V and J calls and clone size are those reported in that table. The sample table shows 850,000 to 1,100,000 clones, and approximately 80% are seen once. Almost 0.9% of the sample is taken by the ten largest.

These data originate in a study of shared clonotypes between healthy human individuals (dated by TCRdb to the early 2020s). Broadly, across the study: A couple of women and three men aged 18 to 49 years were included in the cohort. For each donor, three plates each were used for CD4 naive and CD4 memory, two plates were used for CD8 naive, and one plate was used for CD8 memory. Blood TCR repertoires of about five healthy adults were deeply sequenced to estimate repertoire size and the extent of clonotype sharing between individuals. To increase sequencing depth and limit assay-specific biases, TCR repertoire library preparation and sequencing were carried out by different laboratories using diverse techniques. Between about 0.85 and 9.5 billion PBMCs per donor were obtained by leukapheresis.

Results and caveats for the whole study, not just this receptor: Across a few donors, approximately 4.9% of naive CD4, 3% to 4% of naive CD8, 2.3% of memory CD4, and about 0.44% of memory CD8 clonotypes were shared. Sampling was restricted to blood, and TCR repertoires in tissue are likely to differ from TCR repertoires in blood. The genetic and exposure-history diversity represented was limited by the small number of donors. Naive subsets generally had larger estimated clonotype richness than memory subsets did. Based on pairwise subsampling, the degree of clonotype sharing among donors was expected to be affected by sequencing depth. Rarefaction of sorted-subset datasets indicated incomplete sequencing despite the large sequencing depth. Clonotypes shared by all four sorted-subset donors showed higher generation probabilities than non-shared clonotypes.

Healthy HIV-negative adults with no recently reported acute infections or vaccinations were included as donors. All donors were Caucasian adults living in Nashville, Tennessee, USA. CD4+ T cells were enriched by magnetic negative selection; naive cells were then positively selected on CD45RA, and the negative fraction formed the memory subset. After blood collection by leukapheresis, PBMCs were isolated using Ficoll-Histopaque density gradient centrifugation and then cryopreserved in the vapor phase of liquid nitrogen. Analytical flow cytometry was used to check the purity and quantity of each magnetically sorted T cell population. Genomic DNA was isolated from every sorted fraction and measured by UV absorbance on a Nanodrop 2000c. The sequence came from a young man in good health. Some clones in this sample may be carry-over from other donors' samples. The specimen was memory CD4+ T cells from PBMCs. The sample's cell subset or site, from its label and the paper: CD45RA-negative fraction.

This receptor has the CDR3 CASSLGNRDTNIQYF. The sequenced DNA is TGCGCCAGCAGCTTGGGCAATCGTGACACAAACATTCAGTACTTC. The sequence is built from TRBV5-1 and TRBJ2-4, with the D gene uncertain. The CDR3 spans 15 residues, from the cysteine through the phenylalanine. Solely the CDR3 DNA is kept, with 45 bases framed from the first base. From a lookup of the germline V gene, CDR1 and CDR2 are SGHRS and YFSETQ. The V and J ends are trimmed by 0 bases and 6 bases, leaving 13 bases between them.